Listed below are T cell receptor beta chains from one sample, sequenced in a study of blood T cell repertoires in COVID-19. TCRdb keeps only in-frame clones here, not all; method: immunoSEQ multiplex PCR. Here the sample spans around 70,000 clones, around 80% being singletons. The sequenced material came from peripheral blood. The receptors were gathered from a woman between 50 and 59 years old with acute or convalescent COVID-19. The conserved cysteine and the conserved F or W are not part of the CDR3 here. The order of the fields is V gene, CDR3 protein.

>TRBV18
ASSPPTRARYSPLH
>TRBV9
ASSTPRDSYGYTQY
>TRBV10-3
AISRRLADTQY
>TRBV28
ASSLGGLNQPQH
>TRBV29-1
SVTLSVGTGLVGYT
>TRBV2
ASRSPRGYEKLF
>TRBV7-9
ASSLGQGFTEAF
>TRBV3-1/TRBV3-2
ASSLGGGGGDTQY
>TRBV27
ASSTYSPGTGDQNIQY
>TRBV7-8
ASSLEIAGVGDIQY
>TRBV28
ASSFLRRGSNQPQH
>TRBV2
ASSPQGGAGYT
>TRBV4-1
ASSQVDMGLAGANEQF
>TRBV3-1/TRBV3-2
ASSRQLISGNTIY
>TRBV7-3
ASSLGQGNEQF
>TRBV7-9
ASRPWTRPDTQY
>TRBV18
ASSRDSYGYT
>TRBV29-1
SVEGHSDEAF
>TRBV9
ASSVEGSSGQGLYNEQF
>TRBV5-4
ASSLVGGGGDEKLF
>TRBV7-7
ASSKSAEGSAGELF
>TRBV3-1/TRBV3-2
ASSQHSVNEQF
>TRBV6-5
ASSPNEHSGRTQY
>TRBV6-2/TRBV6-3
ASSVAGEGTDTQY
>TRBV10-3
ASDGGGLRTGELF
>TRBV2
ASRPPDTYEQY
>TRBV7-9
ASSLDSGPDSGYT
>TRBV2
ASSEDVGQGEAF
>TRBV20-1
SATNNQPQH
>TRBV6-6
ASSPGQAFSRAF
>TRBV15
ATSFQFTEAF
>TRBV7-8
ASSPRTGGIGNTIY
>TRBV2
ASSPTTTTNEKLF